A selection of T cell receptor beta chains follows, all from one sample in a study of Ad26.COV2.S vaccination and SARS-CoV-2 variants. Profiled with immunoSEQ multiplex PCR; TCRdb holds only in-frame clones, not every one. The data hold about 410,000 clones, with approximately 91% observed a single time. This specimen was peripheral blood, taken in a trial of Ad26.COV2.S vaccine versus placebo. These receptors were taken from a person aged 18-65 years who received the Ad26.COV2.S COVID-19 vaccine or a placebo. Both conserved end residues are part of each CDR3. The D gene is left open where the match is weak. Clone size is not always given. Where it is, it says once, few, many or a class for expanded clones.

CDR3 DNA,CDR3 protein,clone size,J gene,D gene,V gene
TGTGCCAGCAGCCACGGTGGGTATGGCTACACCTTC,CASSHGGYGYTF,-,TRBJ1-2,-,TRBV3-1/TRBV3-2
TGTGCCAGCAGCCAGGAAGTTGAGCAGTTCTTC,CASSQEVEQFF,-,TRBJ2-1,-,TRBV7-9
TGCGCCAGCAGCTTCGGTGCCACGGCGGGGGGGCTGAACGAGCAGTACTTC,CASSFGATAGGLNEQYF,-,TRBJ2-7,TRBD2,TRBV7-9
TGTGCCAGTAGTATAGATGGACAGGGGGCCCAGCCCCAGCATTTT,CASSIDGQGAQPQHF,once,TRBJ1-5,TRBD1,TRBV19
TGCGCCAGCAGCTTGGCCCCTGGAGGTTACGAGCAGTACTTC,CASSLAPGGYEQYF,-,TRBJ2-7,-,TRBV5-1
TGTGCCAGCAGCTTAACAGGGGAGCAGTTCTTC,CASSLTGEQFF,-,TRBJ2-1,-,TRBV7-9
TGCAGCGTAGAAGGACAGCCGAACACTGAAGCTTTCTTT,CSVEGQPNTEAFF,-,TRBJ1-1,-,TRBV29-1
TGTGCCAGCCGTTCGGGGTTTTACTTGGATGGCTACACCTTC,CASRSGFYLDGYTF,-,TRBJ1-2,-,TRBV6-5
TGTGCCAGCAGCCGTGGTTCGGATACGCAGTATTTT,CASSRGSDTQYF,-,TRBJ2-3,-,TRBV27
TGCGCCAGCAGCCAAGACGGGTTGGGCCAGGGAAGGACAGATACGCAGTATTTT,CASSQDGLGQGRTDTQYF,-,TRBJ2-3,-,TRBV4-3
TGTGCCAGCAGTCCAACAACTAGCGGGGGCACAGATACGCAGTATTTT,CASSPTTSGGTDTQYF,once,TRBJ2-3,TRBD2,TRBV27
TGTGCCAGCAGCCCACCGACAGGGTATAGCTCTGGGGCCAACGTCCTGACTTTC,CASSPPTGYSSGANVLTF,-,TRBJ2-6,TRBD1,TRBV7-9
TGTGCCAGCAAAGGGATAACTAGCTCCCATGAGCAGTTCTTC,CASKGITSSHEQFF,-,TRBJ2-1,-,TRBV6-6
TGCGCCAGCAGCCTGATACAAATCCGGGACCACAAGAGCTCCTACGAGCAGTACTTC,CASSLIQIRDHKSSYEQYF,-,TRBJ2-7,-,TRBV4-1
TGTGCCAGCAGCTTATCACAACAGTCCCAAGAGACCCAGTACTTC,CASSLSQQSQETQYF,-,TRBJ2-5,-,TRBV11-2
TGCGCCAGCAGTCGGGAGCGGGGGACCACAGATACGCAGTATTTT,CASSRERGTTDTQYF,-,TRBJ2-3,TRBD2,TRBV5-1
TGCGCCAGCAGCTTGGCCCCACAGGGGGCGGGCACTGAAGCTTTCTTT,CASSLAPQGAGTEAFF,-,TRBJ1-1,TRBD1,TRBV5-1
TGCGCCAGCAGTTACAGGGGAGTAGGGGAGCTGTTTTTT,CASSYRGVGELFF,-,TRBJ2-2,TRBD1,TRBV4-1
TGTGCCACCAGCTCGGTTGTAGGGGCGAACACTGAAGCTTTCTTT,CATSSVVGANTEAFF,-,TRBJ1-1,-,TRBV15
TGTGCCAGCAGCCCTGACAGGGGGCCCAATGAAAAACTGTTTTTT,CASSPDRGPNEKLFF,-,TRBJ1-4,TRBD1,TRBV27
TGTGCCAGCAGCCCCCCTGGATCTAGCGGACTCACAGATACGCAGTATTTT,CASSPPGSSGLTDTQYF,-,TRBJ2-3,TRBD2,TRBV3-1/TRBV3-2
TGTGCCACCCTCGCCTCTTTGAACACTGAAGCTTTCTTT,CATLASLNTEAFF,-,TRBJ1-1,-,TRBV6-6
TGTGCCAGCAGTGAAGGTACAAGTGAAGCTTTCTTT,CASSEGTSEAFF,-,TRBJ1-1,-,TRBV6-1
TGTGCCAGCAGCCAAGTCTTGTTCACCGGGGAGCTGTTTTTT,CASSQVLFTGELFF,-,TRBJ2-2,-,TRBV3-1/TRBV3-2
TGCGCCAGCAGCTTGGCTGGGATGATGAACACTGAAGCTTTCTTT,CASSLAGMMNTEAFF,-,TRBJ1-1,-,TRBV5-1
TGTGCCAGCAGCAGAGCGGGGGGTAGCACAGATACGCAGTATTTT,CASSRAGGSTDTQYF,-,TRBJ2-3,TRBD2,TRBV5-4
TGTGCCAGCAGCTTGGATATTAACTATGGCTACACCTTC,CASSLDINYGYTF,many,TRBJ1-2,-,TRBV5-4
TGTGCCAGTAGTATGGGGGTTAGCACAGATACGCAGTATTTT,CASSMGVSTDTQYF,-,TRBJ2-3,-,TRBV19
TGTGCCAGCAGCTTGCGTGACAGACTCTTCACAGATACGCAGTATTTT,CASSLRDRLFTDTQYF,-,TRBJ2-3,-,TRBV5-4
TGTGCCAGCACCGACCGAGACAGGGGATACGAGCAGTACTTC,CASTDRDRGYEQYF,-,TRBJ2-7,TRBD1,TRBV2
TGTGCCAGCAGTCCCCAAACGACAGGTTTGGAGGGCTACACCTTC,CASSPQTTGLEGYTF,-,TRBJ1-2,-,TRBV27
TGTGCCAGCAGCTTGGAGGGGGCGAGAGGCTACACCTTC,CASSLEGARGYTF,-,TRBJ1-2,TRBD1,TRBV5-4
TGCGCCACCGAGGACGGGGACACCGACTACGAGCAGTACTTC,CATEDGDTDYEQYF,-,TRBJ2-7,-,TRBV10-2
TGTGCCAGCAGTTTCCGTGGTGGCTACACCTTC,CASSFRGGYTF,-,TRBJ1-2,-,TRBV12-3/TRBV12-4
TGTGCCAGCAGCTTGGTAGCGGGGGGGCCATACAATGAGCAGTTCTTC,CASSLVAGGPYNEQFF,-,TRBJ2-1,TRBD2,TRBV7-2
TGTGCCAGCAGCTTGACAGGGATCTACAATGAGCAGTTCTTC,CASSLTGIYNEQFF,-,TRBJ2-1,-,TRBV5-6
TGCAGTGCTAGTGACGGACAGACCGAGCAGTACTTC,CSASDGQTEQYF,-,TRBJ2-7,-,TRBV20-1